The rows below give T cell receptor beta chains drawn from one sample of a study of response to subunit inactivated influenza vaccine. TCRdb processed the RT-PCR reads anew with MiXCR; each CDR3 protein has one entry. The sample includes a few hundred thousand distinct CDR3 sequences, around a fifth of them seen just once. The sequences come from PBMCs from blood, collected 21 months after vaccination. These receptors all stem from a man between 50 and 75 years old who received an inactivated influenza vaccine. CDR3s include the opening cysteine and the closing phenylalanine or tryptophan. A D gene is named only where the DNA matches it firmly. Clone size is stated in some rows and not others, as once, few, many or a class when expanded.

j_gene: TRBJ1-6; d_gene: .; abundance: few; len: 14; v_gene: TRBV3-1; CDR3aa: CASSRTGENSPLHF; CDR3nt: TGTGCCAGCAGTCGGACGGGGGAAAATTCACCCCTCCACTTT
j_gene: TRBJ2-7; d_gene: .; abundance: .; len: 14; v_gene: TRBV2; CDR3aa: CASSVRQGRNEQYF; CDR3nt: TGTGCCAGCAGTGTTCGGCAGGGGAGGAACGAGCAGTACTTC
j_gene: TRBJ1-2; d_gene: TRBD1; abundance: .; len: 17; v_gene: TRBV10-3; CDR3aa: CAISPGQGGGEVYGYTF; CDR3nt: TGTGCCATCAGTCCGGGACAGGGAGGAGGAGAAGTCTATGGCTACACCTTC
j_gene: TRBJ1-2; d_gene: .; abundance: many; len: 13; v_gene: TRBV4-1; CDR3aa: CASSQEGAGGLTF; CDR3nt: TGCGCCAGCAGCCAAGAGGGGGCGGGGGGCCTCACCTTC
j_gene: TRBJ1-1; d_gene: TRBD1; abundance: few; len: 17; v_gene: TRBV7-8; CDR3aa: CASSLSWAGQGYTEAFF; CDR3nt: TGTGCCAGCAGCTTAAGCTGGGCCGGACAGGGTTACACTGAAGCTTTCTTT
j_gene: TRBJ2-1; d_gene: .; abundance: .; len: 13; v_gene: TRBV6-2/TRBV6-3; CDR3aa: CASSSYDYNEQFF; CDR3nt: TGTGCCAGCAGTTCGTACGACTACAATGAGCAGTTCTTC
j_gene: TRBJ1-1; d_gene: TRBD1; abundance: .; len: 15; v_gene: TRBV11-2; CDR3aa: CASSSPGTGATEAFF; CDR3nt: TGTGCCAGCAGCTCCCCCGGGACAGGGGCCACTGAAGCTTTCTTT
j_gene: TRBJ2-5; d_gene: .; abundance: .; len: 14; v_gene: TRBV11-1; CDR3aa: CASSLTSGAETQYF; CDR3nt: TGTGCCAGCAGCTTAACTTCAGGGGCAGAGACCCAGTACTTC
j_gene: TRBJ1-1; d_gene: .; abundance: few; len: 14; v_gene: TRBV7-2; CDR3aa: CASSLEESVTEAFF; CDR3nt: TGTGCCAGCAGCTTGGAGGAGTCGGTCACTGAAGCTTTCTTT
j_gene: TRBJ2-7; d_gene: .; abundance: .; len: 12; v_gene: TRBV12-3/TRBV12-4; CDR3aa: CASRGDHYEQYF; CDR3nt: TGTGCCAGCAGGGGGGACCACTACGAGCAGTACTTC
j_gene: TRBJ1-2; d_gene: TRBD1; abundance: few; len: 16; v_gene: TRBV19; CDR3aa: CASSPSGQEDIYGYTF; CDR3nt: TGTGCCAGTAGCCCTAGCGGACAGGAGGATATCTATGGCTACACCTTC
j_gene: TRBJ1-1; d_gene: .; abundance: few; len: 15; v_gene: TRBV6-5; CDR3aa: CASSYGGGGNTEAFF; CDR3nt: TGTGCCAGCAGTTACGGGGGCGGTGGGAACACTGAAGCTTTCTTT
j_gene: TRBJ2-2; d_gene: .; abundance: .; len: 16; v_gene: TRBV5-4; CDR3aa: CASSLGGQIATGELFF; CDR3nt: TGTGCCAGCAGCTTGGGCGGTCAAATTGCGACCGGGGAGCTGTTTTTT
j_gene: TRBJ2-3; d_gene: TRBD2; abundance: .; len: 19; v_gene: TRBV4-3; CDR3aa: CASSQEWTSGMGSANTQYF; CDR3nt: TGCGCCAGCAGCCAAGAATGGACTAGCGGGATGGGTTCGGCTAATACGCAGTATTTT
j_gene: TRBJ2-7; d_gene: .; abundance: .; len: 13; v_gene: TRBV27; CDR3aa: CASSLFAGREQYF; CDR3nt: TGTGCCAGCAGTTTATTTGCAGGTCGAGAGCAGTACTTC
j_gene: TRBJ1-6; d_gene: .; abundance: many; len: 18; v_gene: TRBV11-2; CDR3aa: CASSLGGPGSSYNSPLHF; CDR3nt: TGTGCCAGCAGCTTAGGAGGGCCGGGGAGCTCCTATAATTCACCCCTCCACTTT
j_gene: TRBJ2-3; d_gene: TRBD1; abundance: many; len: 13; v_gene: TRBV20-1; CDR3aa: CSAGTANTDTQYF; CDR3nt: TGCAGTGCCGGGACAGCCAACACAGATACGCAGTATTTT
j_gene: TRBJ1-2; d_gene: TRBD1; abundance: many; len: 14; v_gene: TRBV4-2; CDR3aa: CASSHTGTDYGYTF; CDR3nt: TGTGCCAGCAGCCATACGGGGACAGACTATGGCTACACCTTC
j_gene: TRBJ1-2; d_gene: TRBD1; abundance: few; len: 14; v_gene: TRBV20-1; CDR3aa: CSARNRGSEYGYTF; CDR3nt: TGCAGTGCTAGGAACAGGGGGTCAGAGTATGGCTACACCTTC
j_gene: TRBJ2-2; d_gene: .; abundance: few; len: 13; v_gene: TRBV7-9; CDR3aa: CASSWGDTGELFF; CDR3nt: TGTGCCAGCAGCTGGGGGGACACCGGGGAGCTGTTTTTT
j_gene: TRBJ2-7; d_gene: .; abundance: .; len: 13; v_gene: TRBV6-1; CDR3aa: CASSEVPTYEQYF; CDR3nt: TGTGCCAGCAGTGAAGTTCCCACTTACGAGCAGTACTTC
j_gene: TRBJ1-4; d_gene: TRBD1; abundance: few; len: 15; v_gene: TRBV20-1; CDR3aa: CSARGQGTTNEKLFF; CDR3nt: TGCAGTGCTAGAGGACAGGGCACAACTAATGAAAAACTGTTTTTT
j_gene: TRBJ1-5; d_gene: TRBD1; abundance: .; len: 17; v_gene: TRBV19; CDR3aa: CASSIRTGGVSNQPQHF; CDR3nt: TGTGCCAGTAGTATCCGCACAGGGGGCGTATCAAATCAGCCCCAGCATTTT
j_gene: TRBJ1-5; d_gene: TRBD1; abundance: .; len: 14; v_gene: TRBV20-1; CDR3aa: CSAIQGASNQPQHF; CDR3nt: TGCAGTGCGATACAGGGGGCCAGCAATCAGCCCCAGCATTTT
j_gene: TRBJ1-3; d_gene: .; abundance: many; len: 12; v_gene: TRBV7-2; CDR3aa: CASSTGENTIYF; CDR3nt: TGTGCCAGCAGCACAGGAGAAAACACCATATATTTT
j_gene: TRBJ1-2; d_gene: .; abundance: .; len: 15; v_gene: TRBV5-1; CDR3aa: CASSLGGSGNYGYTF; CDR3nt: TGCGCCAGCAGCTTAGGGGGTTCCGGTAACTATGGCTACACCTTC
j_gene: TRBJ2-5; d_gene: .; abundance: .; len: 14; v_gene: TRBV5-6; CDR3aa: CASSLDRAEETQYF; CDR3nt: TGTGCCAGCAGCTTGGACAGGGCTGAAGAGACCCAGTACTTC
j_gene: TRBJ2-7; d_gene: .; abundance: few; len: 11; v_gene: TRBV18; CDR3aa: CASSREDEQYF; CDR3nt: TGTGCCAGCTCGCGAGAAGACGAGCAGTACTTC
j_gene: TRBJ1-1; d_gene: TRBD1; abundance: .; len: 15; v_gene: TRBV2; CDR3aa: CASSGPGGLNTEAFF; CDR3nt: TGTGCCAGCAGCGGGCCAGGGGGCTTGAACACTGAAGCTTTCTTT
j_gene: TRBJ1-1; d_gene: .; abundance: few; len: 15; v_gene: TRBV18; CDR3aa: CASSPPRVTNTEAFF; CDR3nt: TGTGCCAGCTCACCACCAAGGGTGACGAACACTGAAGCTTTCTTT
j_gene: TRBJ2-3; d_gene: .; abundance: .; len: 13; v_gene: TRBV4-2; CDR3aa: CASSQDRTRYQYF; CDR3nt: TGTGCCAGCAGCCAAGATCGGACAAGGTACCAGTATTTT
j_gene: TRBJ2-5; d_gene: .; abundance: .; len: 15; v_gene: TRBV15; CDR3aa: CATSSPQRSLASQYF; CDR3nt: TGTGCCACCAGCAGTCCACAGAGGAGTTTGGCAAGCCAGTACTTC
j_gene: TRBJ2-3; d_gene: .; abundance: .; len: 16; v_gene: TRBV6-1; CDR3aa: CASRPGTWGSTDTQYF; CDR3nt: TGTGCCAGCAGACCTGGGACTTGGGGAAGCACAGATACGCAGTATTTT
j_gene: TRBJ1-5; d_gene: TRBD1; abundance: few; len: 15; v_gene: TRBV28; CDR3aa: CASRRQGRMNQPQHF; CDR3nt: TGTGCCAGCAGGCGACAGGGTAGAATGAATCAGCCCCAGCATTTT
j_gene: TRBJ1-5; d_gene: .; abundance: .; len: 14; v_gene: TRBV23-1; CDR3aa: CASLDLQSYQPQHF; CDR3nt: TGCGCCAGCCTCGACCTACAGAGCTATCAGCCCCAGCATTTT
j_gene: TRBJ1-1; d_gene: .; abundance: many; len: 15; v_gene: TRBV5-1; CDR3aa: CASRAGTTMNTEAFF; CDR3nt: TGCGCCAGCAGGGCCGGGACCACGATGAACACTGAAGCTTTCTTT
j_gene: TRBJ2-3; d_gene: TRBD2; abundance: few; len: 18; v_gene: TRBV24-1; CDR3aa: CATSDLRTSGDDTDTQYF; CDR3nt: TGTGCCACCAGTGATTTGAGGACTAGCGGAGACGACACAGATACGCAGTATTTT
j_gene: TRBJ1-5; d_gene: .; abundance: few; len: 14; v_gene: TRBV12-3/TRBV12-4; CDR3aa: CASAIKGVGQPQHF; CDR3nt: TGTGCCAGCGCTATCAAGGGGGTAGGTCAGCCCCAGCATTTT
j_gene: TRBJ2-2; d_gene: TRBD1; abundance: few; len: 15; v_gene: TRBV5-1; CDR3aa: CASSQRTGSTGELFF; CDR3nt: TGCGCCAGCAGCCAACGGACAGGGAGCACCGGGGAGCTGTTTTTT
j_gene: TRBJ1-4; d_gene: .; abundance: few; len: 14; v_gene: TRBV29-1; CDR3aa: CSVALFGTFEKLFF; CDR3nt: TGCAGCGTTGCTTTATTTGGGACATTTGAAAAACTGTTTTTT
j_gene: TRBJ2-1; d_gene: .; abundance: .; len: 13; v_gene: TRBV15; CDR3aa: CATSKGLDIEQFF; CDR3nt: TGTGCCACCAGCAAAGGACTTGACATTGAGCAGTTCTTC
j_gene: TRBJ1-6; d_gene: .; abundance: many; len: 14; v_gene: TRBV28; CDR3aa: CASNPGQRGSPLHF; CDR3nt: TGTGCCAGCAATCCAGGTCAACGAGGTTCACCCCTCCACTTT
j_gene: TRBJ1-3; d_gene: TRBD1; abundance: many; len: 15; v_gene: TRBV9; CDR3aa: CASSPGTVGGNTIYF; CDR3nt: TGTGCCAGCAGCCCCGGGACAGTAGGTGGAAACACCATATATTTT
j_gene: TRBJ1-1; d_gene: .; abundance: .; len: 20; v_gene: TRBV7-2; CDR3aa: CASSLGADLGPRGTNTEAFF; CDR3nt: TGTGCCAGCAGCTTAGGCGCTGACTTGGGTCCTCGGGGGACCAACACTGAAGCTTTCTTT
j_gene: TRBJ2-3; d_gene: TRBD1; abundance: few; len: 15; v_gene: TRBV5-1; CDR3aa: CASSSLGGNDGTQYF; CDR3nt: TGCGCCAGCAGCTCTTTAGGGGGCAATGATGGTACGCAGTATTTT
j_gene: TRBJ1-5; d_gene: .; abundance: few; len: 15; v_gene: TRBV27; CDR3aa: CASSLGNRGNQPQHF; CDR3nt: TGTGCCAGCAGTTTAGGCAACCGGGGCAATCAGCCCCAGCATTTT
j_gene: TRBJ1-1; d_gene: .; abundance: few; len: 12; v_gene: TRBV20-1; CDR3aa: CSPFSGGTEAFF; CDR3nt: TGCAGTCCTTTCTCGGGTGGCACTGAAGCTTTCTTT
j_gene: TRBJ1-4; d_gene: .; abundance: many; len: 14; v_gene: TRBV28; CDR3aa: CASSLWSLGEKLFF; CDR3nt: TGTGCCAGCAGTTTATGGAGTTTGGGAGAAAAACTGTTTTTT
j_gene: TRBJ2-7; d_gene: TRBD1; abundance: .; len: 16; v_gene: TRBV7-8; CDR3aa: CASSSGQGAPSYEQYF; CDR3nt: TGTGCCAGCAGCTCGGGACAGGGGGCTCCCTCCTACGAGCAGTACTTC
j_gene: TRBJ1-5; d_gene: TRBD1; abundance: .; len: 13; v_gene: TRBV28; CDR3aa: CASSVGQAPAQHF; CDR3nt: TGTGCCAGCAGTGTTGGACAGGCCCCGGCCCAGCATTTT
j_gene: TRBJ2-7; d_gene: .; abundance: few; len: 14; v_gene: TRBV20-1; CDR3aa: CSARDLTRTYEQYF; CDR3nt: TGCAGTGCTAGAGACCTAACTAGAACCTACGAGCAGTACTTC
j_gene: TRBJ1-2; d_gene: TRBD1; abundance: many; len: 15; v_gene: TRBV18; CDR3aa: CASSPAGGPNYGYTF; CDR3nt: TGTGCCAGCTCACCTGCAGGGGGACCCAACTATGGCTACACCTTC
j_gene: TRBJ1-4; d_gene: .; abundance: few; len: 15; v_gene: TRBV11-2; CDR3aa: CASSLAKGLDEKLFF; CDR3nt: TGTGCCAGCAGCTTAGCCAAGGGGCTTGATGAAAAACTGTTTTTT
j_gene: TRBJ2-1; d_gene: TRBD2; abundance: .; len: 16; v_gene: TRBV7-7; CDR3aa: CASSSGLAGVLNEQFF; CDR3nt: TGTGCCAGCAGCTCAGGACTAGCGGGAGTTTTGAATGAGCAGTTCTTC
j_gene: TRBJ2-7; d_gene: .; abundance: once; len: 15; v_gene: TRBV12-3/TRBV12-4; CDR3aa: CASSSLRDGLSSQYF; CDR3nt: TGTGCCAGCAGTTCCCTCCGGGACGGACTTTCCTCGCAGTACTTC
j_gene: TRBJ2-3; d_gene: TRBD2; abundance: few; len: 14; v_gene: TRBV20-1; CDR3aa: CSALAGGFTDTQYF; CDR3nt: TGCAGTGCCTTAGCGGGGGGTTTCACAGATACGCAGTATTTT
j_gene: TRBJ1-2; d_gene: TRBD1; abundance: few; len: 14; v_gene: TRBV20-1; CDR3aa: CSASSGTGNYGYTF; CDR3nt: TGCAGTGCCTCGTCCGGGACAGGGAACTATGGCTACACCTTC